Listed below are T cell receptor beta chains from one sample, sequenced in a study of regulatory T cells in long-lasting Graves disease. TCRdb reprocessed the multiplex PCR reads with MiXCR, giving one entry per CDR3 protein. The sample comprises more than 400,000 distinct CDR3 sequences, about 17% of which are singletons, and 12% rests with the top ten. This sample also appeared in a second study, on T cells in Graves' hyperthyroidism and ophthalmopathy.

The sequenced sample was peripheral blood mononuclear cells (PBMCs), obtained at new diagnosis, from a patient treated with antithyroid drugs. Every receptor here comes from a middle-aged man with Graves disease. Each CDR3 is given with its conserved first and last residue. A D gene is named only where the DNA matches it firmly. Not every row has a clone size; where given, it reads once, few, many or a size class.

d_call clone_size j_call v_call cdr3_nt cdr3_aa
TRBD1 many TRBJ2-2 TRBV12-5 TGTGCTAGTGGTCCCTCGACAGGGCGGGTCACCGGGGAGCTGTTTTTT CASGPSTGRVTGELFF
TRBD1 few TRBJ1-5 TRBV4-1 TGCGCCGGCAGCCAAACGACAGGGGGTTACAATCAGCCCCAGCATTTT CAGSQTTGGYNQPQHF
. many TRBJ2-5 TRBV27 TGTGCCAGCAGTTTGGAGGCAGGTGGGGGCGTGGAGACCCAGTACTTC CASSLEAGGGVETQYF
TRBD2 . TRBJ2-3 TRBV12-3/TRBV12-4 TGTGCCAGCAGTGAGAGGGGGACTAGCTCAAATACGCAGTATTTT CASSERGTSSNTQYF
TRBD1 . TRBJ1-1 TRBV19 TGTGCCAGTAGTCACCCGGGACAGGGTACTGAAGCTTTCTTT CASSHPGQGTEAFF
TRBD1 . TRBJ1-4 TRBV5-1 TGCGCCAGCAGCGGGTGGACAGGACCTGCAACTAATGAAAAACTGTTTTTT CASSGWTGPATNEKLFF
. many TRBJ2-5 TRBV2 TGTGCCAGCAGTGTCGGACGCCAAGAGACCCAGTACTTC CASSVGRQETQYF
TRBD2 many TRBJ2-2 TRBV24-1 TGTGCCACCAGTGATTCTAGCGGGAGGAACACCGGGGAGCTGTTTTTT CATSDSSGRNTGELFF
TRBD1 many TRBJ2-7 TRBV6-2/TRBV6-3 TGTGCCAGCAGGACCGGGACAGGGACCTACGAGCAGTACTTC CASRTGTGTYEQYF
TRBD1 few TRBJ2-7 TRBV20-1 TGCAGTGCTAGACCCCGGGACAGGGCCTATACCTACGAGCAGTACTTC CSARPRDRAYTYEQYF
TRBD2 many TRBJ2-1 TRBV3-1 TGTGCCAGCAGCGCCTTGGGGGGGACCAATGAGCAGTTCTTC CASSALGGTNEQFF
TRBD2 . TRBJ2-2 TRBV12-3/TRBV12-4 TGTGCCAGCAGTTGGACTAGCGGGAGAGTGAACACCGGGGAGCTGTTTTTT CASSWTSGRVNTGELFF
. few TRBJ2-6 TRBV28 TGTGCCAGCAGTTTCCTACGGGCCCTCTCTGGGGCCAACGTCCTGACTTTC CASSFLRALSGANVLTF
TRBD2 few TRBJ2-4 TRBV20-1 TGCAGTGCCCCAACGGCGGGAGGTGCCAAAAACATTCAGTACTTC CSAPTAGGAKNIQYF
TRBD2 . TRBJ2-7 TRBV27 TGTGCCAGCAGCCTTGGGGCTAGCGGAGTTTACGAGCAGTACTTC CASSLGASGVYEQYF
. . TRBJ2-3 TRBV30 TGTGCCTGGTGGCACGAATACACAGATACGCAGTATTTT CAWWHEYTDTQYF
TRBD2 few TRBJ2-1 TRBV4-1 TGCGCCAGCAGCCCTGGGACTAGCGGGGGGTGGGAGCAGTTCTTC CASSPGTSGGWEQFF
. many TRBJ2-3 TRBV5-1 TGTGCCAGCAGCCGTCATCAGGGGATTGCCACAGATACGCAGTATTTT CASSRHQGIATDTQYF
. many TRBJ1-2 TRBV12-3/TRBV12-4 TGTGCCAGCAGTTTGGGACACTTCAACTATGGCTACACCTTC CASSLGHFNYGYTF
. many TRBJ2-5 TRBV28 TGTGCCAGCAGGGCATGGCGGGCAGATGAGACCCAGTACTTC CASRAWRADETQYF
. few TRBJ2-5 TRBV19 TGTGCCAGTAGTATCAGCCACCAAGAGACCCAGTACTTC CASSISHQETQYF
TRBD1 many TRBJ1-4 TRBV11-2 TGTGCCAGCAGCCACCTGGGGGCAGGGGGCCCCGAAAAACTGTTTTTT CASSHLGAGGPEKLFF
. . TRBJ2-5 TRBV7-9 TGTGCCAGCAACCCTGGCGGGACACAAGAGACCCAGTACTTC CASNPGGTQETQYF
. few TRBJ1-1 TRBV2 TGTGCCAGCAAAGACCCCCGGAATGTTTCTGAAGCTTTCTTT CASKDPRNVSEAFF
. many TRBJ2-2 TRBV5-1 TGCGCCAGCAGCCCGGAGGGTGTCGGGGAGCTGTTTTTT CASSPEGVGELFF
. many TRBJ1-1 TRBV11-1 TGTGCCAGCAGCTTAAATGTGAACACTGAAGCTTTCTTT CASSLNVNTEAFF
TRBD2 many TRBJ2-3 TRBV20-1 TGCAGTGCTAGAGTCGCTAGCGGGAGGGCCTCGGATACGCAGTATTTT CSARVASGRASDTQYF
. few TRBJ2-1 TRBV12-3/TRBV12-4 TGTGCCAGCAGTTTATCGTCGGGCTACGATGAGCAGTTCTTC CASSLSSGYDEQFF
TRBD2 . TRBJ2-2 TRBV20-1 TGCAGTTCCACGGGGGGGCTAGCGGGCACCGGGGAGCTGTTTTTT CSSTGGLAGTGELFF
. few TRBJ1-5 TRBV6-6 TGTGCCAGCAGTTACTCGGGCTTTAATCAGCCCCAGCATTTT CASSYSGFNQPQHF
. many TRBJ1-4 TRBV12-3/TRBV12-4 TGTGCCAGCAGTTTAGTCGCTTCGTCAGAAAAACTGTTTTTT CASSLVASSEKLFF
TRBD1 many TRBJ2-1 TRBV20-1 TGCAGTGCGAAGGGACAGCGTCACTACAATGAGCAGTTCTTC CSAKGQRHYNEQFF
. many TRBJ2-7 TRBV2 TGTGCCAGCAGTGCCACTGGGCCTTCTTCCCATTTC CASSATGPSSHF
. . TRBJ1-2 TRBV20-1 TGCAGTGCTTTTAAGGGACTTCAAAGCGACTATGGCTACACCTTC CSAFKGLQSDYGYTF
TRBD2 few TRBJ2-5 TRBV5-1 TGCGCCAGCAGCGCGGGAGCGGGAGTGCAAGAGACCCAGTACTTC CASSAGAGVQETQYF
TRBD2 . TRBJ2-2 TRBV10-1 TGCGCCATCGCGATGGGGGGGAGTGTCACCGGGGAGCTGTTTTTT CAIAMGGSVTGELFF
. . TRBJ2-7 TRBV6-2/TRBV6-3 TGTGCCAGCAGTTACATGGGAGGCTCCTACGAGCAGTACTTC CASSYMGGSYEQYF
. few TRBJ2-6 TRBV2 TGTGCCAGCAGTGAACGGGTGGGAGGGGCCAACGTCCTGACTTTC CASSERVGGANVLTF
TRBD2 many TRBJ2-1 TRBV2 TGTGCCAGCGCACTAGCGGGGTCCTACAATGAGCAGTTCTTC CASALAGSYNEQFF
. many TRBJ1-1 TRBV20-1 TGCAGTGCTAGAGATATGGGGGGAATGAGAACGGGAGAAGCTTTCTTT CSARDMGGMRTGEAFF
. . TRBJ1-1 TRBV29-1 TGCAGCGTTTTTCCAGGGATTAACACTGAAGCTTTCTTT CSVFPGINTEAFF
. . TRBJ1-6 TRBV27 TGTGCCAGCAGTTTATCGATAGGTCGGTTGGGGACTAATTCACCCCTCCACTTT CASSLSIGRLGTNSPLHF
. many TRBJ2-1 TRBV3-1 TGTGCCAGCAGCGCGGTAAGCTCCTACAATGAGCAGTTCTTC CASSAVSSYNEQFF
TRBD1 . TRBJ2-3 TRBV5-4 TGTGCCAGCAGCCGACCCCGGACAGGGGGCCAAGATACGCAGTATTTT CASSRPRTGGQDTQYF
. many TRBJ2-1 TRBV27 TGTGCCAGCAGTTTAGGGCAGGCAAGGTACAATGAGCAGTTCTTC CASSLGQARYNEQFF
. . TRBJ1-5 TRBV5-1 TGCGCCAGCAGTCCACCCCCGGGACCCCAAGGTTGGCCCCAGCATTTT CASSPPPGPQGWPQHF
. many TRBJ2-7 TRBV5-1 TGCGCCAGCAGCTGGGACTCCGTCTACGAGCAGTACTTC CASSWDSVYEQYF
. . TRBJ2-5 TRBV20-1 TGCAGTGCTAGAGATGCAACAGGGGGGGGAGAGACCCAGTACTTC CSARDATGGGETQYF
. . TRBJ1-2 TRBV29-1 TGCAGCGTTGACGACGAAGGAGGGTACTATGGCTACACCTTC CSVDDEGGYYGYTF
. . TRBJ1-2 TRBV28 TGTGCCAGCAGTGTCACCGGGACCCACTATGGCTACACCTTC CASSVTGTHYGYTF
TRBD2 few TRBJ2-3 TRBV10-1 TGCGCCAGCAGTGATCTAGCGGGAGTACCAGATACGCAGTATTTT CASSDLAGVPDTQYF
. many TRBJ2-1 TRBV5-1 TGCGCCAGCAGCTCATCGACTCAGGGGGGCAATGAGCAGTTCTTC CASSSSTQGGNEQFF
. few TRBJ1-4 TRBV30 TGTGCCTGGAGCCGACAGAATAATGAAAAACTGTTTTTT CAWSRQNNEKLFF